This entry lists 12 T cell receptor beta chains sequenced from one sample in a study of CD8+ T cells in alopecia areata. Treatment defined: oral pan-JAK inhibitor, 5-10 mg twice daily. RNA was isolated and reverse transcribed to cDNA, the sequencing template. Some clones are missing from TCRdb's copy, which holds only in-frame ones; the method was immunoSEQ multiplex PCR. The table has approximately 210,000 clones, more than 60% seen once; the top ten hold roughly 1.2%. The sample here was CD4+ T cells sorted from blood, taken at week 44, from a patient treated with tofacitinib. These TCRs come from a human donor with alopecia areata.

This chain links TRBV4-2 with TRBJ2-1, with TRBD2 identical over 9 bases. Trimming cost V 4 bases and J 7 bases; bases outside gene matches: 11. Per the germline V gene, CDR1 is LGHNA and CDR2 is YNFKEQ. This CDR3 is built from 16 residues. In nucleotides, the CDR3 is TGTGCCAGCAGCCGACGGGGAGATAGCGGGGGAAATGAGCAGTTCTTC. Protein sequence: CASSRRGDSGGNEQFF.

The chain carries TRBV4-3 and TRBJ1-1, with a weak D call TRBD1 (5 bases). The CDR3 covers 14 residues. The germline CDR1 and CDR2 sequences are LGHNA and YSLEER. Trimming stripped 4 bases from V and 0 bases from J, with 9 bases between. The CDR3 sequence is CASSPGSVNTEAFF. CDR3 sequence (DNA): TGCGCCAGCAGCCCAGGGTCCGTGAACACTGAAGCTTTCTTT.

The chain links TRBV2 to TRBJ2-6; D remains ambiguous. CDR3 length: 15 residues. With 6 bases removed from V and 1 base from J, the gap between germline ends came to 10 bases. Germline V gives CDR1 SNHLY, CDR2 FYNNEI. CDR3 DNA sequence: TGTGCCAGCAGGGGTTTACTGTCTGGGGCCAACGTCCTGACTTTC. Its translation: CASRGLLSGANVLTF.

This clone was counted at least ten times. The chain uses TRBV19 and TRBJ2-1; D remains unclear. The CDR3 spans 15 residues. Trimming left V 3 bases short and J 4 bases short, with 13 bases between. Germline CDR1 and CDR2: LNHDA and SQIVND (reference sequence). CDR3 protein: CASSIRKTRYNEQFF. DNA for the CDR3: TGTGCCAGTAGTATCCGGAAGACACGGTACAATGAGCAGTTCTTC.

V usage is TRBV5-1 and J usage is TRBJ1-1; 8 bases are a match to TRBD1. This CDR3 comprises 12 residues. The ends lost 5 bases at V and 11 bases at J; junction bases unmatched: 8. Germline CDR1 and CDR2: SGHRS and YFSETQ. This chain's CDR3 is CASRADREAAFF. CDR3 in DNA: TGCGCCAGCAGAGCGGACAGGGAGGCCGCTTTCTTT.

V is TRBV29-1 and J is TRBJ2-3; 7 positions agree with TRBD1. The CDR3 has 13 amino acids. V lost 5 bases and J lost 4; bases outside the gene matches: 6. CDR1 is SQVTM, CDR2 ANQGSEA, per germline. CDR3 in amino acids: CSVNDRVADTQYF. The CDR3 nucleotides are TGCAGCGTTAATGACAGGGTAGCAGATACGCAGTATTTT.

For this clone: Other DNA sequences in the sample encode the same CDR3. The chain has TRBV5-1 and TRBJ1-1; no clear D. Germline V lookup: CDR1 SGHRS, CDR2 YFSETQ. The CDR3 has 14 amino acids. Trimming shortened V by 0 bases and J by 0 bases, and 6 bases separated the two germline ends. CDR3 residues: CASSLGVMNTEAFF. CDR3 bases: TGCGCCAGCAGCTTGGGCGTCATGAACACTGAAGCTTTCTTT.

This rearrangement joins TRBV5-1 to TRBJ2-5, with 7 bases fitting TRBD2. J lost 4 bases, V lost 2 bases, and 8 bases had no gene match. The CDR3 extends over 15 amino acids. Germline CDR1 and CDR2: SGHRS and YFSETQ. CDR3 protein: CASSFSASGGETQYF. The CDR3 DNA reads as TGCGCCAGCAGCTTCTCAGCGTCGGGGGGAGAGACCCAGTACTTC.

J is TRBJ2-7 and V is TRBV20-1; the D is unclear. V lost 6 bases, J lost 4 bases, and 10 bases lay in between. Germline V CDR1 and CDR2: DFQATT, SNEGSKA (reference sequence). CDR3 length: 11 residues. The CDR3 DNA sequence: TGCAGTGCCCTCATAATTTACGAGCAGTACTTC. Its protein product is CSALIIYEQYF.

This clone appeared a few times. This chain joins TRBV4-3 and TRBJ1-5; perhaps TRBD1 as D (6 bases). With 3 bases removed from V and 3 bases from J, the gap between germline ends came to 9 bases. The germline gives CDR1 LGHNA, CDR2 YSLEER. CDR3 size: 14 residues. This CDR3 is CASSHGQSNQPQHF. As DNA, the CDR3 is TGCGCCAGCAGCCACGGACAGTCCAATCAGCCCCAGCATTTT.

This chain connects TRBV5-1 to TRBJ2-5; unclear D gene. The CDR3 loop spans 13 amino acids. Germline CDR1 reads SGHRS; CDR2 reads YFSETQ. Trimming shortened V by 0 bases and J by 2 bases, and 5 bases separated the two germline ends. The CDR3 region has the DNA TGCGCCAGCAGCTTGGTCCCTCAAGAGACCCAGTACTTC. It is translated as CASSLVPQETQYF.

V gene TRBV29-1 combines with J gene TRBJ2-2; 7 bases match TRBD2. V trimming: 8 bases; J trimming: 2 bases; junction bases outside the gene matches: 8. CDR3 length: 14 residues. Germline V gene data show CDR1 as SQVTM and CDR2 as ANQGSEA. CDR3 sequence (DNA): TGCAGCATACGACCGGGGGGTAACACCGGGGAGCTGTTTTTT. As protein: CSIRPGGNTGELFF.